This T cell receptor (beta chain) was sequenced for a study of technical replicates of blood from several donors (TCRdb year 2017). In regard to this clone: The specificity of this receptor is unknown. No base qualities exist here, and no much larger clone lies one base off it.

The method was the immunoSEQ multiplex PCR assay. Sourced from immuneACCESS, this table was stored by TCRdb with only in-frame sequences that have V and J called. A share of the clones is absent; for the studies checked, an unresolved V gene accounts for under half, and the remainder has no known explanation. The sample data list around 89,000 clones, and approximately 94% of these were observed just once. Around 0.23% of the sample is in the top ten clones. CDR1 and CDR2 were assigned from the germline V gene as SNHLY and FYNNEI. The CDR3 spans 15 residues, from the cysteine through the phenylalanine. CDR3 DNA is the only sequence kept; it has 45 bases, read in frame from the first base. Trimming removed 0 bases from V and 4 bases from J, leaving 9 bases between the germline ends.

Source material: T cells isolated from PBMCs. The source of this sequence is a human donor in good health. This receptor chain uses TRBV2 and TRBJ2-2; 6 matching bases give a weak D call of TRBD2. The CDR3 is CASSEAWRGTGELFF. Here is the DNA: TGTGCCAGCAGTGAAGCCTGGAGGGGCACCGGGGAGCTGTTTTTT.